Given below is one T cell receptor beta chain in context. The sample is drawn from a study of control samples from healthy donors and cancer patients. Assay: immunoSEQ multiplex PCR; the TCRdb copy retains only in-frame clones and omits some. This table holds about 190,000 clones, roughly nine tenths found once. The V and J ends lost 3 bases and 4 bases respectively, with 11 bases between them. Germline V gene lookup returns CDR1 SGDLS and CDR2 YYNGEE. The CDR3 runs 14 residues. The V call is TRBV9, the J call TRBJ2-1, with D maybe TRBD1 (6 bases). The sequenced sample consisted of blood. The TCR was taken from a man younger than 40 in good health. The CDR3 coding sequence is TGTGCCAGCAGCGCTAGGACAGCGTACAATGAGCAGTTCTTC. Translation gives CASSARTAYNEQFF.